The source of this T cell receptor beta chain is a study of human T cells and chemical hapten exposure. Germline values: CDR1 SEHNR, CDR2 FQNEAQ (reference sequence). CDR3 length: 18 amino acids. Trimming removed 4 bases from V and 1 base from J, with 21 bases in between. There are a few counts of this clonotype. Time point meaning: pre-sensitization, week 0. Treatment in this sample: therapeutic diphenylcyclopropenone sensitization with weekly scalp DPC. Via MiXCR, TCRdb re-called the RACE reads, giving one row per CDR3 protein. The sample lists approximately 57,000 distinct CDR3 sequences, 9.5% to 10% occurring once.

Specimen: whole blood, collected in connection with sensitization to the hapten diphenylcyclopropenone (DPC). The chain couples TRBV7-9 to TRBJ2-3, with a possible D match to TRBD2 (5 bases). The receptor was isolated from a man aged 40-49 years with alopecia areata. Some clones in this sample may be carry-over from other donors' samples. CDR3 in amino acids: CASSSRGWGAGGTDTQYF. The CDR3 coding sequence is TGTGCCAGCAGCTCGCGAGGGTGGGGAGCCGGTGGCACAGATACGCAGTATTTT.